These T cell receptor beta chains were read from a single sample in a study of early T cells in non-severe SARS-CoV-2 infection. MiXCR was run by TCRdb on the 5' RACE reads, yielding one entry per CDR3 protein. Seen here are 80,000 or so distinct CDR3 sequences, roughly a sixth observed once, and the top ten hold roughly an eighth. Sequenced: whole blood. All receptors come from an adult who was a healthcare worker with PCR-confirmed SARS-CoV-2 infection or an uninfected control (not recorded which). Each CDR3 is given with its conserved first and last residue. D genes are given only for firm matches. The size field is filled for only some rows; it gives once, few, many or a size class.

D gene	clone size	V gene	J gene	CDR3 DNA	CDR3 protein
-	-	TRBV5-1	TRBJ2-3	TGCGCCAGCAGCTTGCAGACTAGCACAGATACGCAGTATTTT	CASSLQTSTDTQYF
-	few	TRBV28	TRBJ2-4	TGTGCCAGCAGTTTAGTTACAGCCAAAAACATTCAGTACTTC	CASSLVTAKNIQYF
TRBD1	few	TRBV7-9	TRBJ1-1	TGTGCCAGCAGCCAAGGACAGGCATCCTTTGAAGCTTTCTTT	CASSQGQASFEAFF
-	few	TRBV20-1	TRBJ2-1	TGCAGTGCTAGGAAGGTCGCAGACAATGAGCAGTTCTTC	CSARKVADNEQFF
-	few	TRBV21-1	TRBJ2-1	TGTGCCAGCAGCATGAAATGTGTTGTAAGGTCTAGGGAAGACTCCTACAATGAGCAGTTCTTC	CASSMKCVVRSREDSYNEQFF
-	few	TRBV19	TRBJ1-5	TGTGCCAGTAGTATCGGGAGGGTTCAGCCCCAGCAGTTT	CASSIGRVQPQQF
TRBD1	many	TRBV12-3/TRBV12-4	TRBJ2-3	TGTGCCAGCAGCGTACAGGGGGCAGATACGCAGTATTTT	CASSVQGADTQYF
-	-	TRBV5-1	TRBJ1-2	TGCGCCAGCAGCAGTTGGGACACAAACTATGGCTACACCTTC	CASSSWDTNYGYTF
TRBD1	few	TRBV6-5	TRBJ2-1	TGTGCCAGCAGTTACTCGACCGACAGGGGGCTAAATGAGCAGTTCTTC	CASSYSTDRGLNEQFF
-	-	TRBV5-1	TRBJ2-1	TGCGCCAGCAGCCGGCTGGGTGGCTCCTACAATGAGCAGTTCTTC	CASSRLGGSYNEQFF
TRBD2	-	TRBV7-2	TRBJ2-7	TGTGCCAGCAGCCGCGCTAGCGGGAGCTACGAGCAGTACTTC	CASSRASGSYEQYF
-	many	TRBV4-2	TRBJ2-2	TGTGCCAGCAGCCAAGATCTAGTCCTCAGCCCCGGGGAGCTGTTTTTT	CASSQDLVLSPGELFF
-	many	TRBV20-1	TRBJ2-1	TGCAGTGCGAGGGACTTAGGGGTTTACAATGAGCAGTTCTTC	CSARDLGVYNEQFF
-	many	TRBV5-4	TRBJ2-1	TGTGCCAGCAGCTTAGCTGCCAGCTCCTACAATGAGCAGTTCTTC	CASSLAASSYNEQFF
-	many	TRBV5-1	TRBJ2-3	TGCGCCAGCAGGGCAGGGAGCACAGATACGCAGTATTTT	CASRAGSTDTQYF
-	-	TRBV6-5	TRBJ1-4	TGTGCCAGCACGTCCGGCGGGGGTGTCGGTGAAAAACTGTTTTTT	CASTSGGGVGEKLFF
TRBD2	few	TRBV7-3	TRBJ2-2	TGTGCCAGCAGCTTATCGGGAGGATCCACCGGGGAGCTGTTTTTT	CASSLSGGSTGELFF
-	few	TRBV12-5	TRBJ1-1	TGTGCTAGTGGACCCTTCGAGGGGAACACTGAAGCTTTCTTT	CASGPFEGNTEAFF
TRBD2	-	TRBV27	TRBJ2-2	TGTGCCAGCAGTTTACGGACTAGCGGGACCGGGGAGCTGTTTTTT	CASSLRTSGTGELFF
-	few	TRBV20-1	TRBJ2-7	TGCAGTGCTAGAGTGGGGGTTGGGGTCTCCTACGAGCAGTACTTC	CSARVGVGVSYEQYF
-	few	TRBV7-2	TRBJ2-3	TGTGCCAGCAGCTCCTCTACCACAGATACGCAGTATTTT	CASSSSTTDTQYF
-	few	TRBV9	TRBJ1-5	TGTGCCAGCAGCCCGGCGGGGGGAAATCAGCCCCAGCATTTT	CASSPAGGNQPQHF
TRBD1	-	TRBV27	TRBJ1-2	TGTGCCAGGGAGACAGGGTCCTATGGCTACACCTTC	CARETGSYGYTF
-	-	TRBV29-1	TRBJ2-1	TGCAGCGCCGACCCCACGCTCTACAATGAGCAGTTCTTC	CSADPTLYNEQFF
TRBD1	-	TRBV30	TRBJ1-1	TGTGCCTGGAGTGTAGAGGACAGGGGGAAAAGTTTCTTT	CAWSVEDRGKSFF
-	-	TRBV12-3/TRBV12-4	TRBJ2-3	TGTGCCAGCAGTTCCCAGACAGCAAGTAGCACAGATACGCAGTATTTT	CASSSQTASSTDTQYF
TRBD2	few	TRBV20-1	TRBJ2-7	TGCAGTGCGACGCCACCGGGACTAGTCGGGGAGTACTTC	CSATPPGLVGEYF
TRBD2	many	TRBV7-8	TRBJ2-5	TGTGCCAGCAGCTTACAATCTGGACTAGCGGGGGCGCGCCAAGAGACCCAGTACTTC	CASSLQSGLAGARQETQYF
TRBD1	few	TRBV5-1	TRBJ1-1	TGCGCCAGCAGCTTAAACAGGGGGGACACTGAAGCTTTCTTT	CASSLNRGDTEAFF
-	few	TRBV12-3/TRBV12-4	TRBJ1-6	TGTGCCAGCAGCCTTAGGGATGGTAATTCACCCCTCCACTTT	CASSLRDGNSPLHF
-	-	TRBV27	TRBJ1-1	TGTGCCAGCAGTGTGGACAGCCACCGAGGGGCTTTCTTT	CASSVDSHRGAFF
-	-	TRBV20-1	TRBJ1-2	TGCAGTGCTAGCCCAGTCCAACTGGGACACGAGGGCTACACCTTC	CSASPVQLGHEGYTF
-	-	TRBV10-3	TRBJ1-3	TGTGCCATCAGCCTAGGGGGGACTGGAAACACCATATATTTT	CAISLGGTGNTIYF
TRBD2	few	TRBV4-3	TRBJ2-3	TGCGCCAGCAGCCAACAACCCTGGACTAGCGGCACAGATACGCAGTATTTT	CASSQQPWTSGTDTQYF